The rows below give T cell receptor beta chains drawn from one sample of a study of cytomegalovirus exposure and HLA in healthy donors. TCRdb keeps only in-frame clones here, not all; method: immunoSEQ multiplex PCR. The sample includes 150,000 or so clones, around 84% of them seen just once. Sequences were obtained from PBMCs. The receptors stem from a woman under 30 in good health and CMV-seronegative. CDR3s include the opening cysteine and the closing phenylalanine or tryptophan. The D gene is left open where the match is weak. A clone size is listed for some rows: how often the clone was seen (once, few, many), or a class if it is expanded.

>TRBJ1-5|TRBV28|.|.
CASSLLRQDLINSNQPQHF
TGTGCCAGCAGTTTACTCCGACAGGACCTCATAAATAGCAATCAGCCCCAGCATTTT
>TRBJ2-2|TRBV10-1|.|TRBD1
CASAGQGTLSGELFF
TGCGCCAGCGCGGGACAGGGGACACTGTCCGGGGAGCTGTTTTTT
>TRBJ1-5|TRBV6-1|.|.
CASSEMTVRRKPQHF
TGTGCCAGCAGTGAAATGACAGTTAGGCGGAAGCCCCAGCATTTT
>TRBJ2-4|TRBV28|.|TRBD1
CASSPLDRAKNIQYF
TGTGCCAGCAGTCCACTGGACAGGGCTAAAAACATTCAGTACTTC
>TRBJ1-6|TRBV2|.|.
CASSPILNSPLHF
TGTGCCAGCAGCCCCATCCTAAATTCACCCCTCCACTTT
>TRBJ2-5|TRBV25-1|.|.
CASSDADWYQETQYF
TGTGCCAGCAGTGACGCTGACTGGTACCAAGAGACCCAGTACTTC
>TRBJ2-7|TRBV29-1|.|TRBD2
CSAAGVSYEQYF
TGCAGCGCTGCGGGGGTCTCCTACGAGCAGTACTTC
>TRBJ1-3|TRBV28|.|.
CASSLSGQPDSGNTIYF
TGTGCCAGCAGTTTGAGCGGGCAGCCCGACTCTGGAAACACCATATATTTT
>TRBJ1-4|TRBV19|.|.
CASSMGRRTNEKLFF
TGTGCCAGTAGTATGGGAAGGAGGACTAATGAAAAACTGTTTTTT
>TRBJ2-7|TRBV4-2|.|.
CASSQALGGGYEQYF
TGTGCCAGCAGCCAAGCCCTAGGGGGGGGGTACGAGCAGTACTTC
>TRBJ1-2|TRBV7-2|.|.
CASSPFRGNYGYTF
TGTGCCAGCAGTCCTTTTCGGGGGAACTATGGCTACACCTTC
>TRBJ1-5|TRBV28|.|TRBD1
CATGGQGASNQPQHF
TGTGCCACTGGGGGCCAGGGGGCGAGCAATCAGCCCCAGCATTTT
>TRBJ1-2|TRBV7-8|.|.
CASSSTTGPHGYTF
TGTGCCAGCAGCTCAACCACAGGGCCCCATGGCTACACCTTC
>TRBJ2-2|TRBV7-2|.|.
CASSLRTSYTGELFF
TGTGCCAGCAGCTTAAGGACAAGCTACACCGGGGAGCTGTTTTTT
>TRBJ1-2|TRBV19|.|.
CASISGYGYTF
TGTGCCAGTATTTCCGGCTATGGCTACACCTTC
>TRBJ2-7|TRBV5-1|once|.
CASSQQGYEQYF
TGCGCCAGCAGCCAACAGGGCTACGAGCAGTACTTC
>TRBJ2-1|TRBV14|.|TRBD2
CASSNYLFGVAGGHFF
TGTGCCAGCAGCAACTATCTGTTTGGGGTAGCGGGGGGCCATTTCTTC
>TRBJ2-3|TRBV5-1|.|TRBD1
CARVRQGAKDTDTQYF
TGCGCCAGGGTGAGACAGGGGGCCAAGGACACAGATACGCAGTATTTT
>TRBJ2-5|TRBV10-2|.|.
CASSGAFQETQYF
TGCGCCAGCAGTGGGGCTTTCCAAGAGACCCAGTACTTC
>TRBJ2-3|TRBV19|.|.
CASTYTRDSRADTQYF
TGTGCCAGTACCTACACCCGGGACTCAAGGGCAGATACGCAGTATTTT
>TRBJ2-7|TRBV7-2|.|TRBD1
CASSRTGRYEQYF
TGTGCCAGCAGCCGGACAGGGAGGTACGAGCAGTACTTC
>TRBJ2-2|TRBV19|.|.
CASTGHNTGELFF
TGTGCCAGTACGGGACACAACACCGGGGAGCTGTTTTTT
>TRBJ2-7|TRBV15|.|.
CATSPRVSTSEEQYF
TGTGCCACCAGCCCCAGGGTTTCAACTTCTGAGGAGCAGTACTTC
>TRBJ1-5|TRBV19|once|.
CASSLTGNQPQHF
TGTGCCAGTAGTTTAACAGGGAACCAGCCCCAGCATTTT
>TRBJ1-6|TRBV29-1|.|.
CSVKGQESSPLHF
TGCAGCGTTAAGGGGCAGGAATCTTCACCCCTCCACTTT
>TRBJ1-2|TRBV7-2|.|.
CASSFPGSSYGYTF
TGTGCCAGCAGCTTTCCAGGGTCGAGCTATGGCTACACCTTC